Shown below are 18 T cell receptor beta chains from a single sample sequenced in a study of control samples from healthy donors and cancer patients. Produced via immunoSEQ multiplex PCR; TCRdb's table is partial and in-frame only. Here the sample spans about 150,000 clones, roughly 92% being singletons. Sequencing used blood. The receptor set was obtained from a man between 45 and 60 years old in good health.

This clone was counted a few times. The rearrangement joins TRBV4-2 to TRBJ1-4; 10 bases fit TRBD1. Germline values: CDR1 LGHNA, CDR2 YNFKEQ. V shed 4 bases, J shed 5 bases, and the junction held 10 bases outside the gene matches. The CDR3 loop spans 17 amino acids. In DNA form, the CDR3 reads TGTGCCAGCAGCCTAAAGACAGGGGGCGGGGGAAATGAAAAACTGTTTTTT. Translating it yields CASSLKTGGGGNEKLFF.

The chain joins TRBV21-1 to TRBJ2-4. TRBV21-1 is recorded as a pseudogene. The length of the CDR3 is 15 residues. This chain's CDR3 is CASSAKFLAKNIQYF. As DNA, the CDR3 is TGTGCCAGCAGCGCAAAATTTCTAGCCAAAAACATTCAGTACTTC.

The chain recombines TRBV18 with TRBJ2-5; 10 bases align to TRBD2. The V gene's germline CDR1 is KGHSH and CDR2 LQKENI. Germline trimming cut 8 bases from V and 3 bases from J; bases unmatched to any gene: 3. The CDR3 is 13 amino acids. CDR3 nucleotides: TGTGCCAGCCGGCTAGCGGGAGAAGAGACCCAGTACTTC. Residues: CASRLAGEETQYF.

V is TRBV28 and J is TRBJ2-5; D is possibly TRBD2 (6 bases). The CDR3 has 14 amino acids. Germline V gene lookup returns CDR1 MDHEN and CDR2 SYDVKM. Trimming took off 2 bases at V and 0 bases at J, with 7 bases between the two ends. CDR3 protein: CASSLAGNQETQYF. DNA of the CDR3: TGTGCCAGCAGTTTAGCGGGGAACCAAGAGACCCAGTACTTC.

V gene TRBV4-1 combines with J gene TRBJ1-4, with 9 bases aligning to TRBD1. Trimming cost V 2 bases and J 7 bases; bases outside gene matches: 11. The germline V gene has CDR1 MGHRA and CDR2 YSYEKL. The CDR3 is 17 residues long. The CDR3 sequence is CASSQNSLDRGGEKLFF. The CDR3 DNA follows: TGCGCCAGCAGCCAAAATAGTTTGGACAGGGGAGGTGAAAAACTGTTTTTT.

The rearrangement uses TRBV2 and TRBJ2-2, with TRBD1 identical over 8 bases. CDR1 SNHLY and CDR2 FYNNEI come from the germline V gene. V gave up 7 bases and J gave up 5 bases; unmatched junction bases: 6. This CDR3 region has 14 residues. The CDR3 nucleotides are TGTGCCAGCACTTTGGACAGGGCGACCGGGGAGCTGTTTTTT. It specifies CASTLDRATGELFF. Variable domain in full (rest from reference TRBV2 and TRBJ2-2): EPEVTQTPSHQVTQMGQEVILRCVPISNHLYFYWYRQILGQKVEFLVSFYNNEISEKSEIFDDQFSVERPDGSNFTLKIRSTKLEDSAMYFCASTLDRATGELFFGEGSRLTVL.

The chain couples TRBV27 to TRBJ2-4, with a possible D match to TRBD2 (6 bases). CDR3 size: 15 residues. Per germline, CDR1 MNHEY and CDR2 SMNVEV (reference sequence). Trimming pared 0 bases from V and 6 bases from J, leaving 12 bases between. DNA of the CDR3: TGTGCCAGCAGTTTATCGGGGCTAGCGAGAAACATTCAGTACTTC. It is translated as CASSLSGLARNIQYF.

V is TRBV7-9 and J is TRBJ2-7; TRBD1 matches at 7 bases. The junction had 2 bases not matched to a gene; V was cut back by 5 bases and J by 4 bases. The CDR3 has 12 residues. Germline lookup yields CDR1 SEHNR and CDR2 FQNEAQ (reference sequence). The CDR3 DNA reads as TGTGCCAGCAGCAGGACAGGTTACGAGCAGTACTTC. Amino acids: CASSRTGYEQYF.

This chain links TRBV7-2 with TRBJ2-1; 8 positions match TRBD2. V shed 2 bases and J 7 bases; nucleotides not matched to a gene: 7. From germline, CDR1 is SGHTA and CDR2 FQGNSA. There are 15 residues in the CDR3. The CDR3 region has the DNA TGTGCCAGCAGCTTATCGGGAGGGGTAAGGAATGAGCAGTTCTTC. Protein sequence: CASSLSGGVRNEQFF.

The chain's CDR3 is CASSYGQLQGAFF. CDR3 DNA: TGTGCCAGCAGTTACGGACAGCTCCAGGGAGCTTTCTTT. The V call is TRBV6-2 or TRBV6-3, the J call TRBJ1-1; a possible D gene is TRBD1 (6 bases). V shed 2 bases and J shed 10 bases, with 14 bases lying between them. The germline V gene encodes CDR1 MNHEY and CDR2 SVGEGT. CDR3 length: 13 amino acids.

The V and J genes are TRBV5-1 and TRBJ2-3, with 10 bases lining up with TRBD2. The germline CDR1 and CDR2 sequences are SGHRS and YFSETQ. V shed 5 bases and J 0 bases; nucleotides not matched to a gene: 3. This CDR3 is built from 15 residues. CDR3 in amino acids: CASRRLAGSTDTQYF. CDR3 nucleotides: TGCGCCAGCAGAAGACTAGCGGGTAGCACAGATACGCAGTATTTT.

The CDR3 loop reads CASSVGLAGPEQYF. For the CDR3, the DNA is TGTGCCAGCAGCGTTGGACTAGCGGGACCCGAGCAGTACTTC. The chain carries TRBV9 and TRBJ2-7; 12 nucleotides match TRBD2. V shed 2 bases, J shed 6 bases, and the junction held 3 bases outside the gene matches. The germline CDR1 and CDR2 sequences are SGDLS and YYNGEE. CDR3 length: 14 amino acids.

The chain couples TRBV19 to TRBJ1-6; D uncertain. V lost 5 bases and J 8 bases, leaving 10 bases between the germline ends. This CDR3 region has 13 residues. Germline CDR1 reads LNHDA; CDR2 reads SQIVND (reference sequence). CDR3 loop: CASSLGLDSPLHF. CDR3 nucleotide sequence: TGTGCCAGTAGTTTGGGTCTTGATTCACCCCTCCACTTT.

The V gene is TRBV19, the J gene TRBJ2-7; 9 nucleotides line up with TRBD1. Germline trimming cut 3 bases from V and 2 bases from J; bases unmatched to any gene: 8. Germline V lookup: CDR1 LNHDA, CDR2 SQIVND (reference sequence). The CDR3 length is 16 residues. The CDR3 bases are TGTGCCAGTAGTATCATACCGGGACAGGGACCCTACGAGCAGTACTTC. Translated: CASSIIPGQGPYEQYF.

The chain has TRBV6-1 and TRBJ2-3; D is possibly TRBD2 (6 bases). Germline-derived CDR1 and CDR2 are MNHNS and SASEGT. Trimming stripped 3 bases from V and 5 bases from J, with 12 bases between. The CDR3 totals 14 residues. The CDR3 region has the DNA TGTGCCAGCAGTGATGTCGGGGGTAGAGATACGCAGTATTTT. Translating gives CASSDVGGRDTQYF.

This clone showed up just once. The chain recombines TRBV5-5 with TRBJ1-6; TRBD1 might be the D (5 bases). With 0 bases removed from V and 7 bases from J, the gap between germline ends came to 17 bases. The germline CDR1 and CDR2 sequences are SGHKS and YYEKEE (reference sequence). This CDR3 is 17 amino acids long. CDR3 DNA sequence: TGTGCCAGCAGCTTGGCGTCCCGGACGGGACCGAATTCACCCCTCCACTTT. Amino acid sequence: CASSLASRTGPNSPLHF.

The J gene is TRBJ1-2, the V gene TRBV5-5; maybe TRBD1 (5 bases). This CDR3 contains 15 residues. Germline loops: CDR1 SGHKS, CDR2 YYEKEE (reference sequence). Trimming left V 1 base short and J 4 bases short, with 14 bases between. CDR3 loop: CASSLNGGTPYGYTF. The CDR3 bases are TGTGCCAGCAGCTTGAACGGGGGTACCCCCTATGGCTACACCTTC.

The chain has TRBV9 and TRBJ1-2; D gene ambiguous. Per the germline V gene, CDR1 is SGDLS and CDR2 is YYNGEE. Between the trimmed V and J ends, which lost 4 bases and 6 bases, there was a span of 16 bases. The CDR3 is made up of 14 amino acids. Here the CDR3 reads CASSTEGKIDGYTF. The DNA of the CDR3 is TGTGCCAGCAGCACAGAGGGTAAGATCGATGGCTACACCTTC.